This T cell receptor (beta chain) was identified in a study of T cell responses to AZD1222 COVID-19 vaccine. General observations from the study: Donors were chiefly white British, with a greater number of females, and clonal diversity was perhaps underestimated. With two AZD1222 doses given, Spike-specific TCR breadth and depth both rose. There were repertoire samples only from the period after the peak T cell response.

Only in-frame clones appear in the TCRdb table, and some are missing; sequencing was by immunoSEQ multiplex PCR. This table has approximately 160,000 clones, around 90% appearing once. Points on this clone: Its antigen is as yet unknown.

The germline gives CDR1 SNHLY, CDR2 FYNNEI. Between the trimmed V and J ends, which lost 3 bases and 6 bases, there was a span of 15 bases. There are 16 residues in the CDR3. The source was peripheral blood, collected on day 0 of AZD1222 vaccination. The TCR was taken from an adult in good health. The rearrangement links TRBV2 to TRBJ1-6, with D possibly being TRBD1 (6 bases). The CDR3 bases are TGTGCCAGCAGTGAGTCAGGCAGGGGCGGTAATTCACCCCTCCACTTT. This sequence encodes CASSESGRGGNSPLHF.